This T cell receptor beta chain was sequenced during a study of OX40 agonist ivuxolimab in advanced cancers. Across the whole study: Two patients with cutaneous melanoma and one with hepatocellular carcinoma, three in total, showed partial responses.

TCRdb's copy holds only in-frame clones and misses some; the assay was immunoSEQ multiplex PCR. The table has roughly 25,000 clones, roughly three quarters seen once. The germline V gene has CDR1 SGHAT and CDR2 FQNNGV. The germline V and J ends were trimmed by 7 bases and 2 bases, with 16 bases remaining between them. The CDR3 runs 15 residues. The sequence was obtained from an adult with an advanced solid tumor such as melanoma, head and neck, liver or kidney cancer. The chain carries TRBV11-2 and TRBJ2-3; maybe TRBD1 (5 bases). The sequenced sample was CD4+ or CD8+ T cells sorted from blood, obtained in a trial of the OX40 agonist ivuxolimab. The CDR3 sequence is CASTANLGPTDTQYF. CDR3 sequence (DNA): TGTGCCAGCACGGCCAACCTGGGGCCCACAGATACGCAGTATTTT.